The present TCR beta chain was sequenced within a study of early T cells in non-severe SARS-CoV-2 infection. Study at large: RNA in bulk from unsorted whole blood was sequenced, and chains were unpaired.

The CDR3 totals 17 residues. Germline V gene data show CDR1 as SGHTA and CDR2 as FQGNSA. Trimming cost V 5 bases and J 7 bases, with 21 bases left between them. TCRdb itself ran the 5' RACE reads through MiXCR, one entry per CDR3 protein. The sample has under 85,000 distinct CDR3 sequences, 9.5% seen once. This clonotype was seen ten or more times. The sample comprised whole blood. This rearrangement joins TRBV7-2 to TRBJ1-6, with D unclear. This sequence originates from an adult who was a healthcare worker with PCR-confirmed SARS-CoV-2 infection or an uninfected control (not recorded which). CDR3: CASSPHFGGTQNSPLHF. CDR3 nucleotides: TGTGCCAGCAGCCCCCACTTCGGTGGCACACAGAATTCACCCCTCCACTTT. Combining the CDR3 with reference TRBV7-2 and TRBJ1-6 gives the whole variable domain GAGVSQSPSNKVTEKGKDVELRCDPISGHTALYWYRQSLGQGLEFLIYFQGNSAPDKSGLPSDRFSAERTGGSVSTLTIQRTQQEDSAVYLCASSPHFGGTQNSPLHFGNGTRLTVT.